Shown below are 12 T cell receptor beta chains from a single sample sequenced in a study of early T cells in non-severe SARS-CoV-2 infection. TCRdb redid the calling of the 5' RACE reads with MiXCR, one entry per CDR3 protein. The sample carries tens of thousands of distinct CDR3 sequences, 11% recorded once. The sequenced sample was whole blood. Every receptor here comes from an adult who was a healthcare worker with PCR-confirmed SARS-CoV-2 infection or an uninfected control (not recorded which).

The sample holds many counts of this clonotype. The chain joins TRBV6-6 to TRBJ1-5; D is unclear. The CDR3 is 13 residues long. Germline V gene lookup returns CDR1 MNHNY and CDR2 SVGAGI (reference sequence). Trimming shortened V by 2 bases and J by 0 bases, and 2 bases separated the two germline ends. The CDR3 region has the DNA TGTGCCAGCAGTTACAGTAGCAATCAGCCCCAGCATTTT. It is translated as CASSYSSNQPQHF.

This rearrangement joins TRBV19 to TRBJ2-1; 7 nucleotides agree with TRBD1. Germline lookup yields CDR1 LNHDA and CDR2 SQIVND (reference sequence). V dropped 5 bases and J dropped 3; count of bases not matched to a gene: 7. The CDR3 has 15 amino acids. The CDR3 here is CASSASGQIYNEQFF. The CDR3 coding sequence is TGTGCCAGTAGTGCCTCGGGACAGATCTACAATGAGCAGTTCTTC. Supplemented by reference TRBV19 and TRBJ2-1, the full variable domain reads DGGITQSPKYLFRKEGQNVTLSCEQNLNHDAMYWYRQDPGQGLRLIYYSQIVNDFQKGDIAEGYSVSREKKESFPLTVTSAQKNPTAFYLCASSASGQIYNEQFFGPGTRLTVL.

This clonotype was seen only a few times. The chain links TRBV30 to TRBJ2-1; no firm D call. Germline V lookup: CDR1 GTSNPN, CDR2 SVGIG (reference sequence). The CDR3 sequence is 12 residues long. Trimming left V 7 bases short and J 7 bases short, with 14 bases between. The CDR3 DNA reads TGTGCCTCGGGCATCGTTGGAAATGAGCAGTTCTTC. Its protein is CASGIVGNEQFF. Complete variable domain (other parts from reference TRBV30 and TRBJ2-1): SQTIHQWPATLVQPVGSPLSLECTVEGTSNPNLYWYRQAAGRGLQLLFYSVGIGQISSEVPQNLSASRPQDRQFILSSKKLLLSDSGFYLCASGIVGNEQFFGPGTRLTVL.

In this sample, this clonotype turned up a few times. This CDR3 is CASSLDPPADEQFF. In nucleotides, the CDR3 is TGTGCCAGCAGCTTAGATCCCCCCGCGGATGAGCAGTTCTTC. This chain links TRBV7-2 with TRBJ2-1; no clear D gene. In germline, CDR1 is SGHTA, CDR2 FQGNSA. The CDR3 sequence is 14 residues long. Trimming removed 1 base from V and 8 bases from J, with 12 bases in between.

This clonotype was seen only a few times. The rearrangement uses TRBV5-6 and TRBJ1-6; D remains ambiguous. This CDR3 region has 13 residues. Germline V lookup: CDR1 SGHDT, CDR2 YYEEEE. Deletions cut 4 bases from V and 10 bases from J, with 12 bases between. CDR3 DNA: TGTGCCAGCAGCCTTGCAGTACGATCACCCCTCCACTTT. Its protein product is CASSLAVRSPLHF.

The CDR3: CASRRSYNSPLHF. DNA for the CDR3: TGCGCCAGCAGAAGATCCTATAATTCACCCCTCCACTTT. The V gene is TRBV4-1, the J gene TRBJ1-6, with no clear D. CDR1 and CDR2 (germline): MGHRA, YSYEKL. The V gene lost 6 bases and the J gene lost 1 base, with 4 bases spanning the gap. This CDR3 has 13 residues.

The chain is built from TRBV5-5 and TRBJ1-1; unclear D gene. Trimming took off 0 bases at V and 3 bases at J, with 12 bases between the two ends. The germline CDR1 and CDR2 sequences are SGHKS and YYEKEE (reference sequence). The CDR3 is 15 residues long. The CDR3 spells CASSLEWNSYTEAFF. Here the CDR3 DNA reads TGTGCCAGCAGCTTGGAGTGGAACTCATACACTGAAGCTTTCTTT.

The V call is TRBV27, the J call TRBJ2-3; TRBD2 might be the D (5 bases). Trimming left V 5 bases short and J 5 bases short, with 14 bases between. CDR1 and CDR2 (germline): MNHEY, SMNVEV (reference sequence). CDR3 size: 14 residues. The CDR3, as DNA: TGTGCCAGCAGTCCTTCATACACTAGAGATACGCAGTATTTT. This codes for CASSPSYTRDTQYF.

This clonotype showed up many times. The chain joins TRBV14 to TRBJ2-3; no reliable D call. V lost 0 bases to trimming and J lost 5 bases, with 9 bases between them. The CDR3 is made up of 14 amino acids. CDR1 SGHDN and CDR2 FVKESK come from the germline V gene. The CDR3 DNA is TGTGCCAGCAGCCAAGATCTAGGAGTAGATACGCAGTATTTT. This sequence encodes CASSQDLGVDTQYF.

This clonotype showed up just a few times. The V call is TRBV9, the J call TRBJ2-7; the D call may be TRBD1 or TRBD2 (7 bases each). Germline V gene sequence: CDR1 SGDLS, CDR2 YYNGEE. The CDR3 consists of 16 residues. Deletions cut 4 bases from V and 3 bases from J, with 20 bases between. The chain's CDR3 is CASSPSRGDSYYEQYF. DNA of the CDR3: TGTGCCAGCAGCCCCTCTCGGGGGGACAGCTACTACGAGCAGTACTTC.

In this sample, this clonotype turned up a few times. This chain links TRBV21-1 with TRBJ1-1. TRBV21-1 is flagged as a pseudogene. This CDR3 contains 15 residues. The CDR3 DNA is TGTGCCAGCAGCAAATTTCGGGAGAGGTACACTGAAGCTTTCTTT. Translated, it gives CASSKFRERYTEAFF.

This clonotype came up a few times. The J gene is TRBJ2-1, the V gene TRBV10-3, with 7 bases lining up with TRBD2. Germline V gives CDR1 ENHRY, CDR2 SYGVKD. The CDR3 contains 14 residues. The ends lost 6 bases at V and 10 bases at J; junction bases unmatched: 12. The CDR3 DNA sequence: TGTGCCATCAGCTCCCTTACTAGCGACCGGGAGCAGTTCTTC. It codes for CAISSLTSDREQFF.